One and the same sample provided the 31 T cell receptor beta chains below, sequenced in a study of T cell repertoires in cytomegalovirus infection. One entry per CDR3 protein results from TCRdb running MiXCR on the reads. Of 600,000 to 700,000 distinct CDR3 sequences listed, roughly 30% are singletons. No antigen is known for these receptors. The sample consisted of cultured PBMCs, taken from culture after CMV antigen stimulation. These receptors came from a human donor in good health (CMV status not recorded). Some clones in this sample may be carry-over from other donors' samples.

This clonotype was observed a handful of times. The V call is TRBV6-1, the J call TRBJ2-7; D ambiguous. Germline CDR1 and CDR2: MNHNS and SASEGT. Trimming took off 6 bases at V and 0 bases at J, with 12 bases between the two ends. CDR3 length equals 14 residues. In DNA, the CDR3 is TGTGCCAGCAGACAGAATCGCCTCTCCTACGAGCAGTACTTC. Translation: CASRQNRLSYEQYF.

The genes are TRBV4-1 and TRBJ2-1, with TRBD2 matching over 8 bases. CDR1 and CDR2 (germline): MGHRA, YSYEKL. The CDR3 covers 15 residues. The V gene end was trimmed by 1 base and the J gene end by 7 bases; junction bases not matched to a gene: 6. The CDR3 reads CASSQVRGGRNEQFF. The CDR3 nucleotides read TGCGCCAGCAGCCAAGTCCGGGGGGGCAGAAATGAGCAGTTCTTC.

This clonotype was found a few times. In nucleotides, the CDR3 is TGTGCCAGCATGGACCTTTCTCCCCTTGAGCAGTACTTC. It yields the protein CASMDLSPLEQYF. The chain has TRBV28 and TRBJ2-7; no firm D call. Trimming shortened V by 7 bases and J by 7 bases, and 17 bases separated the two germline ends. This CDR3 region has 13 residues. Germline V gene sequence: CDR1 MDHEN, CDR2 SYDVKM.

The chain combines TRBV7-9 with TRBJ1-4; D is perhaps TRBD1 (5 bases). CDR1 SEHNR and CDR2 FQNEAQ come from the germline V gene (reference sequence). Between the trimmed V and J ends, which lost 5 bases and 7 bases, there was a span of 17 bases. CDR3 length: 15 amino acids. The CDR3 DNA sequence: TGTGCCAGCAGCCGCAGCGGGGGGAGAAGTGAAAAACTGTTTTTT. It yields the protein CASSRSGGRSEKLFF.

This clonotype was detected a few times. The J gene is TRBJ2-7, the V gene TRBV6-2 or TRBV6-3; D remains ambiguous. The CDR3 extends over 14 amino acids. Germline V gene sequence: CDR1 MNHEY, CDR2 SVGEGT. Trimming removed 4 bases at V and 2 bases at J, with 12 bases between. CDR3 loop: CASSLNHGAYEQYF. The CDR3 DNA is TGTGCCAGCAGTTTGAACCACGGAGCCTACGAGCAGTACTTC.

The CDR3 DNA is TGTGCCAGCAGGCGTCGGGACAGTTCCATTGCCGGGGAGCTGTTTTTT. Protein product: CASRRRDSSIAGELFF. V usage is TRBV12-3 or TRBV12-4 and J usage is TRBJ2-2; 7 bases fit TRBD1. With V trimmed by 6 bases and J by 6 bases, 13 bases remained unmatched. The CDR3 spans 16 residues.

This clonotype has a single count. This chain uses TRBV6-5 with TRBJ1-2; weak D call: TRBD1 (5 bases). CDR3 length: 13 amino acids. Per the germline V gene, CDR1 is MNHEY and CDR2 is SVGAGI. Trimming pared 2 bases from V and 8 bases from J, leaving 12 bases between. The CDR3 here is CASSYRGGEGYTF. The CDR3 DNA reads as TGTGCCAGCAGTTACAGGGGAGGGGAGGGCTACACCTTC.

This chain joins TRBV7-2 and TRBJ2-1; 7 bases map to TRBD2. The J segment lost 6 bases and the V segment lost 6 bases, leaving 5 bases of the junction unmatched. Germline V lookup: CDR1 SGHTA, CDR2 FQGNSA. This CDR3 region has 13 residues. The DNA for the CDR3 is TGTGCCAGCAGAACGACTAGCTCCAATGAGCAGTTCTTC. The encoded protein is CASRTTSSNEQFF.

The V call is TRBV6-2 or TRBV6-3, the J call TRBJ2-5, with 8 nucleotides matching TRBD2. This CDR3 is 15 amino acids long. Germline CDR1 MNHEY, CDR2 SVGEGT. V shed 4 bases and J 5 bases; nucleotides not matched to a gene: 9. Written as DNA, the CDR3 is TGTGCCAGCAGTTCACTAGCGGCATCCTTGGAGACCCAGTACTTC. Its protein is CASSSLAASLETQYF.

This clonotype was recorded a few times. V gene TRBV10-2 combines with J gene TRBJ2-3; TRBD2 aligns across 10 bases. CDR3 length: 13 amino acids. J was trimmed by 7 bases and V by 7 bases; bases with no gene match: 5. Germline V gene data show CDR1 as WSHSY and CDR2 as SAAADI. Written as DNA, the CDR3 is TGCGCCAGCAAACTAGCGGGGACCAATACGCAGTATTTT. This gives the protein CASKLAGTNTQYF.

Ten or more counts support this clonotype. The chain employs TRBV7-9 and TRBJ2-3; a weak D match, TRBD2 (5 bases). This CDR3 is built from 14 residues. V lost 4 bases to trimming and J lost 10 bases, with 18 bases between them. Germline-derived CDR1 and CDR2 are SEHNR and FQNEAQ (reference sequence). The CDR3 loop reads CASSSVAGNGPQYF. CDR3 nucleotide sequence: TGTGCCAGCAGCTCCGTAGCCGGGAACGGTCCGCAGTATTTT.

The gene calls are TRBV12-3 or TRBV12-4 and TRBJ1-1; 10 bases are shared with TRBD1. Losses at the gene ends were 5 bases for V and 0 bases for J; bases not matched to a gene: 9. The CDR3 consists of 17 residues. The CDR3 loop reads CASSVGTGANLNTEAFF. CDR3 sequence (DNA): TGTGCCAGCAGTGTCGGGACAGGGGCTAATCTGAACACTGAAGCTTTCTTT.

The rearrangement links TRBV5-6 to TRBJ1-2; no clear D gene. From germline, CDR1 is SGHDT and CDR2 YYEEEE. The V gene lost 1 base and the J gene lost 5 bases, with 6 bases spanning the gap. This CDR3 has 12 amino acids. In nucleotides, the CDR3 is TGTGCCAGCAGCTTGACAAAGTATGGCTACACCTTC. Protein product: CASSLTKYGYTF.

Only a few counts were recorded for this clonotype. The chain recombines TRBV6-6 with TRBJ1-1; D is possibly TRBD1 (6 bases). With 6 bases removed from V and 7 bases from J, the gap between germline ends came to 18 bases. CDR3 length: 14 residues. The germline gives CDR1 MNHNY, CDR2 SVGAGI (reference sequence). The CDR3 nucleotides are TGTGCCAGCAGCCGGGACATATTATTGGGTGAAGCTTTCTTT. Residues: CASSRDILLGEAFF.

A few counts support this clonotype. The V call is TRBV6-5, the J call TRBJ2-3, with a possible D match to TRBD1 (5 bases). The CDR3 spans 14 residues. V lost 2 bases and J 7 bases, leaving 13 bases between the germline ends. Germline lookup yields CDR1 MNHEY and CDR2 SVGAGI. The CDR3: CASSYAQTVNTQYF. CDR3 sequence (DNA): TGTGCCAGCAGTTACGCCCAGACAGTAAATACGCAGTATTTT.

This clonotype was observed a handful of times. The rearrangement joins TRBV12-3 or TRBV12-4 to TRBJ1-3; 10 nucleotides line up with TRBD1. The CDR3 sequence is 13 residues long. The V gene end was trimmed by 5 bases and the J gene end by 7 bases; junction bases not matched to a gene: 2. The CDR3 DNA follows: TGTGCCAGCAGTGGGACAGGGGCGAACACCATATATTTT. This translates into CASSGTGANTIYF.

In this sample, this clonotype turned up a few times. The rearrangement joins TRBV12-3 or TRBV12-4 to TRBJ2-3, with 14 nucleotides matching TRBD2. The V segment lost 7 bases and the J segment 4 bases; nucleotides outside the gene matches: 10. The CDR3 is 17 residues long. CDR3: CASTRAEGLAGADTQYF. The CDR3 DNA reads as TGTGCCAGCACCCGCGCGGAGGGACTAGCGGGAGCAGATACGCAGTATTTT.

The chain recombines TRBV27 with TRBJ1-5, with unresolved D. The CDR3 covers 13 residues. CDR1 is MNHEY and CDR2 is SMNVEV in the germline V gene (reference sequence). Trimming removed 5 bases at V and 4 bases at J, with 9 bases between. The CDR3 region has the DNA TGTGCCAGCAGTATCGGACGAAATCAGCCCCAGCATTTT. This gives the protein CASSIGRNQPQHF.

V usage is TRBV2 and J usage is TRBJ2-3; D is ambiguous. The CDR3 is made up of 14 amino acids. V was shortened by 0 bases and J by 2 bases, with 6 bases between the two germline ends. The germline gives CDR1 SNHLY, CDR2 FYNNEI. CDR3 residues: CASSEAAYTDTQYF. The CDR3 DNA sequence: TGTGCCAGCAGTGAAGCTGCCTACACAGATACGCAGTATTTT.

Ten or more counts support this clonotype. The V gene is TRBV7-2, the J gene TRBJ1-4; D unresolved. V shed 4 bases and J shed 8 bases, with 11 bases lying between them. This CDR3 is 13 amino acids long. Germline V gene sequence: CDR1 SGHTA, CDR2 FQGNSA. CDR3 region: CASSSGGGEKLFF. CDR3 in DNA: TGTGCCAGCAGCTCGGGCGGTGGGGAAAAACTGTTTTTT.

This clonotype was observed at least ten times. The chain couples TRBV7-2 to TRBJ2-5; possible D gene TRBD2, 6 bases. The CDR3 has 15 residues. The germline V and J ends were trimmed by 3 bases and 0 bases, with 11 bases remaining between them. CDR1 and CDR2 from the germline V gene are SGHTA and FQGNSA. CDR3 sequence reads: CASSLGGAHQETQYF. The CDR3 DNA follows: TGTGCCAGCAGCTTGGGCGGGGCCCACCAAGAGACCCAGTACTTC.

V usage is TRBV7-2 and J usage is TRBJ1-1; D is ambiguous. The V gene lost 2 bases and the J gene lost 0 bases, with 7 bases spanning the gap. CDR3 length: 14 amino acids. Looked up from germline, CDR1 is SGHTA and CDR2 is FQGNSA. In DNA form, the CDR3 reads TGTGCCAGCAGCTTAATGGGTATGAACACTGAAGCTTTCTTT. Its translation: CASSLMGMNTEAFF. Based on the CDR3 plus reference TRBV7-2 and TRBJ1-1, the full variable domain is GAGVSQSPSNKVTEKGKDVELRCDPISGHTALYWYRQSLGQGLEFLIYFQGNSAPDKSGLPSDRFSAERTGGSVSTLTIQRTQQEDSAVYLCASSLMGMNTEAFFGQGTRLTVV.

The J gene is TRBJ2-1, the V gene TRBV19, with D unclear. This CDR3 is built from 16 residues. The germline gives CDR1 LNHDA, CDR2 SQIVND (reference sequence). Trimming pared 3 bases from V and 4 bases from J, leaving 16 bases between. CDR3 protein: CASSMVHGAMYNEQFF. The CDR3 DNA reads as TGTGCCAGTAGTATGGTTCACGGAGCTATGTACAATGAGCAGTTCTTC.

The gene calls are TRBV28 and TRBJ2-1, with D maybe TRBD1 (5 bases). CDR1 is MDHEN, CDR2 SYDVKM, per germline. The CDR3 contains 15 residues. The V and J ends lost 3 bases and 6 bases respectively, with 15 bases between them. CDR3 residues: CASSFLWGRRNEQFF. The CDR3 region has the DNA TGTGCCAGCAGTTTCCTATGGGGCCGCCGCAATGAGCAGTTCTTC.

V and J are TRBV10-3 and TRBJ2-1; tentative D call: TRBD2 (6 bases). The V and J ends lost 3 bases and 8 bases respectively, with 14 bases between them. Per germline, CDR1 ENHRY and CDR2 SYGVKD. The CDR3 is made up of 14 amino acids. The chain's CDR3 is CAISDRRDGDEQFF. As DNA, the CDR3 is TGTGCCATCAGTGACCGGCGGGATGGGGATGAGCAGTTCTTC.

The chain couples TRBV11-3 to TRBJ2-5; no clear D gene. CDR1 and CDR2 from the germline V gene are SGHNT and YENEEA. The CDR3 spans 14 residues. Trimming took 4 bases from V and 2 from J, leaving 11 bases between them. The CDR3: CASSSGPTQETQYF. CDR3 coding DNA: TGTGCCAGCAGCTCCGGACCGACACAAGAGACCCAGTACTTC.

This chain connects TRBV6-5 to TRBJ2-5; 7 nucleotides agree with TRBD1. The germline gives CDR1 MNHEY, CDR2 SVGAGI. The J segment lost 4 bases and the V segment lost 5 bases, leaving 13 bases of the junction unmatched. The CDR3 runs 16 residues. CDR3 nucleotide sequence: TGTGCCAGCAGTCTGTATTACAACAGGGGATTAGAGACCCAGTACTTC. This translates into CASSLYYNRGLETQYF.

The chain carries TRBV7-2 and TRBJ2-7; the D gene is possibly TRBD2 (6 bases). This CDR3 contains 15 residues. The germline gives CDR1 SGHTA, CDR2 FQGNSA. Trimming left V 2 bases short and J 6 bases short, with 17 bases between. DNA for the CDR3: TGTGCCAGCAGCTTACGGGGAGGCAGCGCTGGCGAGCAGTACTTC. Amino acids: CASSLRGGSAGEQYF.

In its sample, this clonotype was seen once. V usage is TRBV5-1 and J usage is TRBJ1-1, with D hard to call. Germline V lookup: CDR1 SGHRS, CDR2 YFSETQ. This CDR3 region has 13 residues. Trimming removed 3 bases from V and 1 base from J, with 7 bases in between. As DNA, the CDR3 is TGCGCCAGCAGCTCCCCAGCGAACACTGAAGCTTTCTTT. Translated, it gives CASSSPANTEAFF.

The chain combines TRBV2 with TRBJ1-1; 7 nucleotides align to TRBD1. CDR3 length equals 16 residues. The V gene's germline CDR1 is SNHLY and CDR2 FYNNEI. After removal of 3 bases from V and 1 base from J, the junction contained 8 bases not matched to a gene. CDR3 protein: CASSDTPGQQNTEAFF. The CDR3 nucleotides read TGTGCCAGCAGTGACACTCCGGGACAGCAGAACACTGAAGCTTTCTTT.

This clonotype was observed a handful of times. The chain employs TRBV7-9 and TRBJ2-3; 9 nucleotides line up with TRBD1. Trimming took 5 bases from V and 2 from J; bases not matched to a gene: 11. Germline assignment: CDR1 SEHNR and CDR2 FQNEAQ (reference sequence). The CDR3 has 17 amino acids. CDR3 sequence: CASSPRWDREPTDTQYF. The CDR3 region has the DNA TGTGCCAGCAGCCCGCGTTGGGACAGGGAACCCACAGATACGCAGTATTTT.